What follows are 19 T cell receptor beta chains derived from one specimen sequenced in a study of a mutant IDH1 vaccine in newly diagnosed glioma. Their antigens remain unidentified. The data were produced by immunoSEQ multiplex PCR, yet TCRdb's version contains in-frame clones alone and is incomplete. The repertoire holds roughly 42,000 clones, with 80% to 90% as singletons. Indicated time point: week 5, during vaccination. Every vaccine dose comprised 300 ug of mutant IDH1 20-mer peptide plus topical imiquimod. The specimen was PBMCs, collected from a glioma patient whose treatment included an IDH1 peptide vaccine. Source of these receptors: a man aged 35 to 55 with glioma.

V and J are TRBV4-2 and TRBJ2-7, with 8 bases identical to TRBD1. J lost 2 bases, V lost 1 base, and 1 base had no gene match. The CDR3 is 14 residues long. Germline V gene data show CDR1 as LGHNA and CDR2 as YNFKEQ. The DNA of the CDR3 is TGTGCCAGCAGCCAAGTACAGGGGGCCTACGAGCAGTACTTC. Translated, it gives CASSQVQGAYEQYF.

The CDR3 region has the DNA TGTGCCAGCAGCCCCCAGGGTTTTCACACTGAAGCTTTCTTT. It is translated as CASSPQGFHTEAFF. The chain has TRBV6-5 and TRBJ1-1; D is possibly TRBD1 (5 bases). Per germline, CDR1 MNHEY and CDR2 SVGAGI. The CDR3 loop spans 14 amino acids. V was clipped by 6 bases and J by 3 bases, with 14 bases between them.

This sequence joins TRBV10-3 and TRBJ2-5, with TRBD1 as a possible D gene (5 bases). The CDR3 runs to 12 residues. Per the germline V gene, CDR1 is ENHRY and CDR2 is SYGVKD. V lost 5 bases and J 5 bases, leaving 9 bases between the germline ends. For the CDR3, the DNA is TGTGCCATCAGTCGACAGCAGGAGACCCAGTACTTC. Protein sequence: CAISRQQETQYF.

This clone showed up just once. The CDR3: CASSPPGQGRTGELFF. The CDR3 nucleotides are TGTGCCAGTAGCCCTCCGGGACAGGGTCGGACCGGGGAGCTGTTTTTT. This rearrangement joins TRBV19 to TRBJ2-2; TRBD1 aligns across 9 bases. The CDR3 extends over 16 amino acids. V shed 6 bases, J shed 5 bases, and the junction held 10 bases outside the gene matches. Germline values: CDR1 LNHDA, CDR2 SQIVND (reference sequence).

V gene TRBV5-1 combines with J gene TRBJ2-3; tentative D call: TRBD2 (5 bases). Germline CDR1 and CDR2: SGHRS and YFSETQ. The CDR3 sequence is 15 residues long. Trimming shortened V by 3 bases and J by 5 bases, and 16 bases separated the two germline ends. CDR3 amino acids: CASSSREAEVDTQYF. The DNA for the CDR3 is TGCGCCAGCAGCTCGCGCGAAGCGGAGGTAGATACGCAGTATTTT.

The J gene is TRBJ1-5, the V gene TRBV15; 7 bases agree with TRBD1. This CDR3 comprises 15 residues. The junction had 8 bases not matched to a gene; V was cut back by 5 bases and J by 4 bases. Germline CDR1 reads LNHNV; CDR2 reads YYDKDF (reference sequence). The CDR3 is CATSGRQGSNQPQHF. Here the CDR3 DNA reads TGTGCCACCAGCGGAAGACAGGGCAGTAATCAGCCCCAGCATTTT. Combining the CDR3 with reference TRBV15 and TRBJ1-5 gives the whole variable domain DAMVIQNPRYQVTQFGKPVTLSCSQTLNHNVMYWYQQKSSQAPKLLFHYYDKDFNNEADTPDNFQSRRPNTSFCFLDIRSPGLGDTAMYLCATSGRQGSNQPQHFGDGTRLSIL.

The chain has TRBV5-5 and TRBJ2-7, with 7 bases matching TRBD2. This CDR3 has 15 residues. V shed 0 bases and J 2 bases; nucleotides not matched to a gene: 5. Germline assignment: CDR1 SGHKS and CDR2 YYEKEE (reference sequence). The CDR3 loop is CASSLASGITYEQYF. The CDR3 DNA follows: TGTGCCAGCAGCTTGGCCAGCGGGATAACCTACGAGCAGTACTTC.

The chain recombines TRBV5-4 with TRBJ2-4, with D maybe TRBD2 (7 bases). Germline lookup yields CDR1 SGHNT and CDR2 YYREEE (reference sequence). The CDR3 consists of 15 residues. Trimming removed 5 bases from V and 8 bases from J, with 20 bases in between. CDR3 region: CASSYGTTAGDIQYF. The CDR3 DNA sequence: TGTGCCAGCAGTTATGGGACTACCGCAGGGGACATTCAGTACTTC.

The chain employs TRBV18 and TRBJ1-1; the D is unclear. Germline assignment: CDR1 KGHSH and CDR2 LQKENI. Trimming took off 6 bases at V and 6 bases at J, with 14 bases between the two ends. CDR3 size: 13 residues. CDR3: CASSRTGRAEAFF. CDR3 sequence (DNA): TGTGCCAGCTCGCGGACGGGCCGGGCTGAAGCTTTCTTT.

This clone was found once. This chain connects TRBV6-5 to TRBJ2-7; 7 positions match TRBD1. CDR3 length: 13 residues. The germline V gene encodes CDR1 MNHEY and CDR2 SVGAGI. Losses at the gene ends were 6 bases for V and 4 bases for J; bases not matched to a gene: 6. The CDR3 nucleotides read TGTGCCAGCAGCCGACAGGGAGAGTACGAGCAGTACTTC. This encodes CASSRQGEYEQYF.

This chain connects TRBV9 to TRBJ1-5; D is perhaps TRBD1 (5 bases). Germline V gene sequence: CDR1 SGDLS, CDR2 YYNGEE. The V end was cut by 2 bases, the J end by 0 bases, with 6 bases between. This CDR3 spans 14 amino acids. The CDR3 protein is CASSVGGSNQPQHF. The CDR3 coding sequence is TGTGCCAGCAGCGTGGGGGGTAGCAATCAGCCCCAGCATTTT.

As DNA, the CDR3 is TGTGCCAGCAGTTTAAGGGCAGGGGTCGAGCAGTACTTC. Translated: CASSLRAGVEQYF. The V call is TRBV28, the J call TRBJ2-7; TRBD1 might be the D (6 bases). The length of the CDR3 is 13 residues. Trimming stripped 2 bases from V and 6 bases from J, with 11 bases between. Germline CDR1 reads MDHEN; CDR2 reads SYDVKM.

The V call is TRBV2, the J call TRBJ2-2; the D is unclear. Germline loops: CDR1 SNHLY, CDR2 FYNNEI. This CDR3 comprises 13 residues. Trimming removed 1 base from V and 2 bases from J, with 2 bases in between. CDR3 nucleotides: TGTGCCAGCAGTGAAGAAAACACCGGGGAGCTGTTTTTT. Residues: CASSEENTGELFF.

This chain links TRBV19 with TRBJ1-1, with 8 bases aligning to TRBD1. Germline CDR1 and CDR2: LNHDA and SQIVND (reference sequence). The CDR3 covers 14 residues. The J segment lost 1 base and the V segment lost 7 bases, leaving 5 bases of the junction unmatched. The CDR3 loop reads CASIPDRANTEAFF. For the CDR3, the DNA is TGTGCCAGTATTCCGGACAGGGCGAACACTGAAGCTTTCTTT. Full variable domain (outside the CDR3, taken from reference TRBV19 and TRBJ1-1): DGGITQSPKYLFRKEGQNVTLSCEQNLNHDAMYWYRQDPGQGLRLIYYSQIVNDFQKGDIAEGYSVSREKKESFPLTVTSAQKNPTAFYLCASIPDRANTEAFFGQGTRLTVV.

The V call is TRBV4-3, the J call TRBJ2-3, with D possibly matching TRBD1 (6 bases). V dropped 0 bases and J dropped 1 base, with 11 bases sitting between them. Germline CDR1 LGHNA, CDR2 YSLEER. There are 16 residues in the CDR3. CDR3 amino acids: CASSQEFSGGTDTQYF. Here the CDR3 DNA reads TGCGCCAGCAGCCAAGAATTTTCAGGGGGCACAGATACGCAGTATTTT.

V gene TRBV6-1 combines with J gene TRBJ2-2; tentative D call: TRBD2 (5 bases). There are 13 residues in the CDR3. Trimming stripped 10 bases from V and 1 base from J, with 10 bases between. Per the germline V gene, CDR1 is MNHNS and CDR2 is SASEGT. CDR3 sequence reads: CATHSGNTGELFF. In DNA, the CDR3 is TGTGCCACCCACAGCGGGAACACCGGGGAGCTGTTTTTT.

The gene calls are TRBV5-1 and TRBJ1-1; D uncertain. This CDR3 region has 15 residues. Germline V lookup: CDR1 SGHRS, CDR2 YFSETQ. The V end was cut by 4 bases, the J end by 3 bases, with 16 bases between. CDR3 residues: CASSPDWLEHTEAFF. In nucleotides, the CDR3 is TGCGCCAGCAGCCCCGACTGGCTAGAGCACACTGAAGCTTTCTTT. Looking up the rest from reference TRBV5-1 and TRBJ1-1 gives the full variable domain: KAGVTQTPRYLIKTRGQQVTLSCSPISGHRSVSWYQQTPGQGLQFLFEYFSETQRNKGNFPGRFSGRQFSNSRSEMNVSTLELGDSALYLCASSPDWLEHTEAFFGQGTRLTVV.

For the CDR3, the DNA is TGTGCCAGTAGTATCGACATACCGGGACAGGGGGCGCGGCAGTACTTC. Protein product: CASSIDIPGQGARQYF. The gene calls are TRBV19 and TRBJ2-7; 12 bases map to TRBD1. Germline V gene data show CDR1 as LNHDA and CDR2 as SQIVND (reference sequence). Trimming at V came to 3 bases and at J to 9 bases, leaving 12 bases not matched to a gene. This CDR3 is 16 amino acids long.

V is TRBV18 and J is TRBJ2-7; TRBD1 is a possible D gene (7 bases). Trimming shortened V by 3 bases and J by 6 bases, and 15 bases separated the two germline ends. Germline V lookup: CDR1 KGHSH, CDR2 LQKENI. CDR3 size: 14 residues. The CDR3 loop is CASSPSNRGGEQYF. In nucleotides, the CDR3 is TGTGCCAGCTCACCTTCCAACAGGGGAGGCGAGCAGTACTTC.